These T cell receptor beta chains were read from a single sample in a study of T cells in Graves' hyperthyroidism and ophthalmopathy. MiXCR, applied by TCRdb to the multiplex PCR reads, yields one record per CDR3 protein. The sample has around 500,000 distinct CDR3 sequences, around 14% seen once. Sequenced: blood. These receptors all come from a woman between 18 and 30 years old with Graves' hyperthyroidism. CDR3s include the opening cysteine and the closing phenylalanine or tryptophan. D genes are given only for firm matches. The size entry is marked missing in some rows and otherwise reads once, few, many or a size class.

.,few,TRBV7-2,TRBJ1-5,TGTGCCAGCAGCTTCGGACGGGGGGATCAGCCCCAGCATTTT,CASSFGRGDQPQHF
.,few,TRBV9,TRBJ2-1,TGTGCCAGCAGCTCCCCCCTTCCCACTTCCAATGAGCAGTTCTTC,CASSSPLPTSNEQFF
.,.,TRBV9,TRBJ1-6,TGTGCCAGCAGCGTAGAGGGCAGGGCCGGGTCACCCCTCCACTTT,CASSVEGRAGSPLHF
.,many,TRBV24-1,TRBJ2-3,TGTGCCACCACCGATCCGGCCACAGATACGCAGTATTTT,CATTDPATDTQYF
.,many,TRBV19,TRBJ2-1,TGTGCCAGTAGTATAGGCCCCTACAGTAATGAGCAGTTCTTC,CASSIGPYSNEQFF
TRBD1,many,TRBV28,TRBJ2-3,TGTGCTGGAGGACAGGGGTCCCCTGGTACGCAGTATTTT,CAGGQGSPGTQYF
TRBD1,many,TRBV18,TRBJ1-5,TGTGCCAGCTCACTAACCCCCCTGACAGGGGGCAATCAGCCCCAGCATTTT,CASSLTPLTGGNQPQHF
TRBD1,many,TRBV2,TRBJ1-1,TGTGCCAGCAGTGGACAGGGCGCTGAAGCTTTCTTT,CASSGQGAEAFF
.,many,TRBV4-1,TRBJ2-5,TGCGCCAGCGGTCTAGCATCGCAAGAGACCCAGTACTTC,CASGLASQETQYF
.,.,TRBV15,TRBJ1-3,TGTGCCACCAGCAGTGCCTTGTGGAGCTCTGGAAACACCATATATTTT,CATSSALWSSGNTIYF
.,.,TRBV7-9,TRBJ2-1,TGTGCCAGCAACCCGGACAGAGCTTCCTACAATGAGCAGTTCTTC,CASNPDRASYNEQFF